The clone carrying this TCR beta chain was picked up one time. Antigen: not known. The sample belongs to a study of cytomegalovirus exposure and HLA in healthy donors. The study, taken as a whole, reports: In an earlier analysis, about 87% or about 30%: the productive usage of most TCR beta V segments. In a later analysis, at a false discovery rate of 0.05, 17,000 or so TCR beta sequences matched HLA alleles. Cytomegalovirus association was listed for approximately 150 TCR beta chains.

This PCR relied on a set of 60 Vbeta primers and 13 Jbeta primers. The protocol was immunoSEQ multiplex PCR, while the TCRdb copy is restricted to in-frame clones and leaves out a portion. The sample carries 80,000 to 130,000 clones, approximately 77% recorded once. Although they were nominally healthy when sampled, donors likely had unrecorded immune exposures. This CDR3 has 15 residues. Trimming stripped 4 bases from V and 2 bases from J, with 15 bases between. Germline lookup yields CDR1 MNHNS and CDR2 SASEGT. The sequenced sample consisted of PBMCs. The chain carries TRBV6-1 and TRBJ2-7, with a weak D call TRBD2 (6 bases). This TCR derives from a male donor in good health and CMV-seropositive. The CDR3 nucleotides read TGTGCCAGCAGTGTGGAGGGATTGGCGCCCTACGAGCAGTACTTC. As protein: CASSVEGLAPYEQYF.